This T cell receptor beta chain was profiled in a study of OX40 agonist ivuxolimab in advanced cancers. Generated by immunoSEQ multiplex PCR, the TCRdb table keeps only in-frame clones and is missing some. The table lists about 11,000 clones, 80% to 85% of them singletons, with more than 9% in the top ten. The CDR3 loop spans 17 amino acids. The V and J ends lost 4 bases and 2 bases, in that order; junction bases with no gene match: 5. Germline V gives CDR1 LGHNA, CDR2 YNFKEQ. The material sequenced was CD4+ or CD8+ T cells sorted from blood, taken in a trial of the OX40 agonist ivuxolimab. The genes are TRBV4-2 and TRBJ2-3, with 14 nucleotides matching TRBD2. The receptor was derived from an adult with an advanced solid tumor such as melanoma, head and neck, liver or kidney cancer. The CDR3 sequence: CASSLGLAGGITDTQYF. DNA of the CDR3: TGTGCCAGCAGCCTTGGACTAGCGGGAGGTATCACAGATACGCAGTATTTT.